The 25 T cell receptor beta chains presented below share a single source sample, sequenced in a study of blood T cell repertoires in COVID-19. Method: immunoSEQ multiplex PCR; TCRdb's copy keeps in-frame clones and lacks some. The sample has about 120,000 clones, about four fifths seen once. Specimen: peripheral blood. These receptors were collected from a human donor in a cohort sampled during active COVID-19.

The rearrangement links TRBV30 to TRBJ2-5; the match to TRBD2 covers 8 bases. Trimming at V came to 0 bases and at J to 1 base, leaving 10 bases not matched to a gene. This CDR3 is built from 17 residues. Germline CDR1 GTSNPN, CDR2 SVGIG (reference sequence). The CDR3 nucleotides read TGTGCCTGGAGTGTAGGGGGAGGCGGGGGGTTCCAAGAGACCCAGTACTTC. Translation gives CAWSVGGGGGFQETQYF.

The CDR3 loop reads CASSVGVGAGNTIYF. CDR3 bases: TGTGCCAGCAGCGTAGGAGTAGGGGCTGGAAACACCATATATTTT. V is TRBV9 and J is TRBJ1-3, with a weak D call TRBD1 (5 bases). V was trimmed by 0 bases and J by 2 bases, leaving 9 bases between them. This CDR3 comprises 15 residues. Per the germline V gene, CDR1 is SGDLS and CDR2 is YYNGEE.

V and J are TRBV9 and TRBJ2-7; D not resolved. V was shortened by 0 bases and J by 5 bases, with 18 bases between the two germline ends. Germline V gene data show CDR1 as SGDLS and CDR2 as YYNGEE. The CDR3 totals 16 residues. This CDR3 reads CASSVAQVLYQDEQYF. In DNA form, the CDR3 reads TGTGCCAGCAGCGTAGCCCAGGTACTTTATCAGGACGAGCAGTACTTC.

This clone was seen only a few times. The V gene is TRBV19, the J gene TRBJ2-1; D possibly corresponds to TRBD2 (6 bases). Trimming took off 9 bases at V and 8 bases at J, with 29 bases between the two ends. Germline CDR1 is LNHDA and CDR2 is SQIVND (reference sequence). The length of the CDR3 is 17 residues. Here the CDR3 reads CASPWRGGGAYVDEQFF. DNA for the CDR3: TGTGCCAGCCCATGGCGGGGAGGCGGGGCGTATGTGGATGAGCAGTTCTTC.

V usage is TRBV5-1 and J usage is TRBJ2-7; 8 bases agree with TRBD2. Germline V gene lookup returns CDR1 SGHRS and CDR2 YFSETQ. V was clipped by 3 bases and J by 0 bases; unmatched bases: 5. There are 15 residues in the CDR3. The CDR3 loop is CASSWGTSGSYEQYF. For the CDR3, the DNA is TGCGCCAGCAGCTGGGGAACTAGCGGCTCCTACGAGCAGTACTTC.

The chain combines TRBV11-2 with TRBJ2-1; 8 bases are shared with TRBD1. CDR1 and CDR2 from the germline V gene are SGHAT and FQNNGV. The V gene end was trimmed by 1 base and the J gene end by 5 bases; junction bases not matched to a gene: 7. The CDR3 is 16 residues long. The CDR3 here is CASSLVPGQVDNEQFF. The DNA for the CDR3 is TGTGCCAGCAGCTTAGTACCGGGACAGGTGGACAATGAGCAGTTCTTC.

This chain connects TRBV30 to TRBJ2-5; the match to TRBD1 covers 8 bases. The germline CDR1 and CDR2 sequences are GTSNPN and SVGIG (reference sequence). The CDR3 totals 13 residues. V was pared by 3 bases and J by 4 bases, with 4 bases of the junction left unmatched. CDR3 region: CAWRNRGLETQYF. DNA for the CDR3: TGTGCCTGGAGAAACAGGGGGTTAGAGACCCAGTACTTC.

The genes are TRBV7-9 and TRBJ1-3; 12 positions match TRBD1. V was pared by 5 bases and J by 0 bases, with 8 bases of the junction left unmatched. This CDR3 has 18 amino acids. Germline V lookup: CDR1 SEHNR, CDR2 FQNEAQ (reference sequence). CDR3 DNA: TGTGCCAGCAGCACGCCGGGACAGGGGGCCCTCTCTGGAAACACCATATATTTT. Translation gives CASSTPGQGALSGNTIYF.

This rearrangement joins TRBV30 to TRBJ2-7; D is possibly TRBD1 (6 bases). There are 14 residues in the CDR3. Trimming shortened V by 3 bases and J by 5 bases, and 17 bases separated the two germline ends. Per the germline V gene, CDR1 is GTSNPN and CDR2 is SVGIG (reference sequence). DNA for the CDR3: TGTGCCTGGAGCGACGACAGGTTTGGGCACGAGCAGTACTTC. It specifies CAWSDDRFGHEQYF.

V usage is TRBV5-4 and J usage is TRBJ1-2; D is undetermined. Trimming left V 4 bases short and J 4 bases short, with 11 bases between. CDR1 and CDR2 (germline): SGHNT, YYREEE (reference sequence). The length of the CDR3 is 13 residues. For the CDR3, the DNA is TGTGCCAGCAGCGTCCCTGGGCGCTATGGCTACACCTTC. Translation gives CASSVPGRYGYTF.

This clone was seen just once. This rearrangement joins TRBV15 to TRBJ1-1, with D maybe TRBD1 (5 bases). Between the trimmed V and J ends, which lost 3 bases and 0 bases, there was a span of 11 bases. Germline lookup yields CDR1 LNHNV and CDR2 YYDKDF (reference sequence). The CDR3 has 15 amino acids. CDR3 sequence: CATSRAGSLNTEAFF. CDR3 DNA sequence: TGTGCCACCAGCAGGGCAGGGTCCCTGAACACTGAAGCTTTCTTT.

The chain links TRBV6-4 to TRBJ2-1, with 7 bases lining up with TRBD1. The CDR3 has 13 amino acids. The germline CDR1 and CDR2 sequences are MRHNA and SNTAGT. Trimming took 4 bases from V and 5 from J; bases not matched to a gene: 2. The CDR3 DNA reads as TGTGCCAGCAGTGTGGACAGGAACAATGAGCAGTTCTTC. It specifies CASSVDRNNEQFF.

The chain recombines TRBV4-1 with TRBJ2-1; D remains ambiguous. The V and J ends lost 0 bases and 0 bases respectively, with 9 bases between them. Per the germline V gene, CDR1 is MGHRA and CDR2 is YSYEKL. This CDR3 comprises 16 residues. CDR3 amino acids: CASSQDRTSSYNEQFF. CDR3 sequence (DNA): TGCGCCAGCAGCCAAGATCGAACGAGCTCCTACAATGAGCAGTTCTTC.

There are a few counts of this clone. J is TRBJ2-7 and V is TRBV18; 8 bases agree with TRBD2. This CDR3 spans 15 amino acids. Trimming at V came to 3 bases and at J to 3 bases, leaving 7 bases not matched to a gene. In germline, CDR1 is KGHSH, CDR2 LQKENI. CDR3 sequence: CASSPKRERYYEQYF. In DNA, the CDR3 is TGTGCCAGCTCACCCAAGCGGGAGAGGTACTACGAGCAGTACTTC.

The gene calls are TRBV6-6 and TRBJ1-2, with 10 bases identical to TRBD1. Germline loops: CDR1 MNHNY, CDR2 SVGAGI (reference sequence). V lost 7 bases to trimming and J lost 6 bases; unmatched junction nucleotides: 14. This CDR3 comprises 16 residues. The CDR3 region is CASIRTPGQGINGYTF. In DNA form, the CDR3 reads TGTGCCAGCATCCGGACCCCGGGACAGGGGATTAATGGCTACACCTTC.

The CDR3 loop is CASSLAGEVAGANVLTF. In DNA, the CDR3 is TGTGCCAGCAGCCTAGCGGGAGAAGTCGCTGGGGCCAACGTCCTGACTTTC. The rearrangement links TRBV11-3 to TRBJ2-6, with 10 bases identical to TRBD2. The CDR3 runs to 17 residues. The V gene's germline CDR1 is SGHNT and CDR2 YENEEA. The J segment lost 2 bases and the V segment lost 5 bases, leaving 6 bases of the junction unmatched.

The genes are TRBV4-3 and TRBJ1-1; D not resolved. Looked up from germline, CDR1 is LGHNA and CDR2 is YSLEER. Trimming took off 0 bases at V and 6 bases at J, with 14 bases between the two ends. The CDR3 loop spans 15 amino acids. The CDR3 DNA is TGCGCCAGCAGCCAAGAAGCGCACGGCGCGTCTGAAGCTTTCTTT. Translated: CASSQEAHGASEAFF.

J is TRBJ2-1 and V is TRBV20-1; D gene unclear. The CDR3 spans 14 residues. Germline V lookup: CDR1 DFQATT, CDR2 SNEGSKA (reference sequence). Between the trimmed V and J ends, which lost 3 bases and 1 base, there was a span of 10 bases. Written as DNA, the CDR3 is TGCAGTGCTAGTAAAGCGAGTTCCTACAATGAGCAGTTCTTC. It is translated as CSASKASSYNEQFF.

The rearrangement joins TRBV6-5 to TRBJ1-2; D might be TRBD1 (5 bases). Germline V lookup: CDR1 MNHEY, CDR2 SVGAGI. The CDR3 covers 12 residues. Trimming removed 7 bases at V and 2 bases at J, with 8 bases between. The CDR3 loop reads CASTGGNYGYTF. The CDR3 coding sequence is TGTGCCAGCACGGGGGGGAACTATGGCTACACCTTC.

The gene calls are TRBV6-2 or TRBV6-3 and TRBJ2-7; tentative D call: TRBD1 (6 bases). In germline, CDR1 is MNHEY, CDR2 SVGEGT. The germline V and J ends were trimmed by 4 bases and 1 base, with 11 bases remaining between them. The length of the CDR3 is 14 residues. CDR3 protein: CASSLNRDSYEQYF. In nucleotides, the CDR3 is TGTGCCAGCAGTTTGAACAGGGATTCCTACGAGCAGTACTTC.

This clone was seen a single time. The chain links TRBV7-2 to TRBJ1-2; tentative D call: TRBD1 (5 bases). CDR1 and CDR2 (germline): SGHTA, FQGNSA. Trimming took 2 bases from V and 3 from J, leaving 22 bases between them. The CDR3 is 18 amino acids. The CDR3 region has the DNA TGTGCCAGCAGCTTAACCGTTAGCGGGACCCCCGGTCACTATGGCTACACCTTC. Its translation is CASSLTVSGTPGHYGYTF.

The chain couples TRBV28 to TRBJ1-5; D unclear. The CDR3 has 12 amino acids. Trimming removed 6 bases at V and 6 bases at J, with 9 bases between. Germline V gene lookup returns CDR1 MDHEN and CDR2 SYDVKM. DNA of the CDR3: TGTGCCAGCAGCCCCCGGGGTCAGCCCCAGCATTTT. The encoded protein is CASSPRGQPQHF.

This chain uses TRBV25-1 with TRBJ2-1; D is unclear. Trimming cost V 0 bases and J 10 bases, with 13 bases left between them. Per germline, CDR1 MGHDK and CDR2 SYGVNS. The CDR3 length is 14 residues. CDR3 in amino acids: CASSEYTDPEEQFF. The CDR3 DNA reads TGTGCCAGCAGTGAATACACCGACCCGGAGGAGCAGTTCTTC.

V usage is TRBV13 and J usage is TRBJ1-2, with D maybe TRBD1 (6 bases). CDR1 and CDR2 from the germline V gene are PRHDT and FYEKMQ (reference sequence). CDR3 length: 16 amino acids. The ends were cut back, 5 bases at V and 0 bases at J, with 16 bases in the middle. CDR3 sequence reads: CASSLEVGGTNYGYTF. The CDR3, as DNA: TGTGCCAGCAGCCTAGAAGTAGGGGGTACTAACTATGGCTACACCTTC.

The genes are TRBV27 and TRBJ2-7; D call uncertain. Trimming took 5 bases from V and 2 from J, leaving 19 bases between them. In germline, CDR1 is MNHEY, CDR2 SMNVEV (reference sequence). The CDR3 is 16 residues long. CDR3 nucleotides: TGTGCCAGCAGTACTATTTTACCCGACTTTACCTACGAGCAGTACTTC. The encoded protein is CASSTILPDFTYEQYF.